This T cell receptor (beta chain) was found in a study of cytomegalovirus exposure and HLA in healthy donors. Study conclusions and caveats: The study designated about 180 TCR beta chains cytomegalovirus-associated. It was reported that the classifier diagnosed cytomegalovirus status with high specificity and sensitivity in both the original and validation cohorts. In vitro data verified a few CMV-associated chains as specific for CMV antigens.

These donors were members of the roughly 120-subject validation cohort, a group separate from the approximately 700-subject first cohort. As for this clone: Its antigen is not known.

Here immunoSEQ multiplex PCR was the method, and the copy in TCRdb shows in-frame clones only, minus some. The sample includes about 190,000 clones, approximately 84% of them seen just once. V was cut by 6 bases and J by 6 bases, with 11 bases left in between. CDR1 and CDR2 from the germline V gene are MNHEY and SVGAGI. CDR3 length: 13 residues. Sequences were obtained from PBMCs. This chain links TRBV6-5 with TRBJ2-2, with D tentatively TRBD2 (5 bases). The clonotype originates from a man between 18 and 35 years old in good health and CMV-seropositive. CDR3 nucleotide sequence: TGTGCCAGCAGCCTCGGGGTGTCCGGGGAGCTGTTTTTT. Its protein product is CASSLGVSGELFF.